These 25 T cell receptor beta chains originate from one sample sequenced in a study of early T cells in non-severe SARS-CoV-2 infection. TCRdb reprocessed the 5' RACE reads via MiXCR and lists one record per CDR3 protein. The repertoire holds about 33,000 distinct CDR3 sequences, approximately 5% seen once, with 5.3% in the top ten. The material sequenced was whole blood. Receptors were obtained from an adult who was a healthcare worker with PCR-confirmed SARS-CoV-2 infection or an uninfected control (not recorded which).

The genes are TRBV29-1 and TRBJ1-2, with a weak D call TRBD1 (6 bases). Trimming pared 1 base from V and 7 bases from J, leaving 10 bases between. The CDR3 totals 12 residues. Germline values: CDR1 SQVTM, CDR2 ANQGSEA. DNA of the CDR3: TGCAGCGTTGAAGCCCTAGGGGGTGGCTACACCTTC. This codes for CSVEALGGGYTF.

This clonotype showed up many times. V gene TRBV6-5 combines with J gene TRBJ2-5; D may be TRBD1 (5 bases). Germline CDR1 reads MNHEY; CDR2 reads SVGAGI. This CDR3 comprises 19 residues. V lost 0 bases and J 3 bases, leaving 23 bases between the germline ends. CDR3 residues: CASSYSGARRSTEKETQYF. CDR3 DNA sequence: TGTGCCAGCAGTTACTCAGGGGCACGGCGGTCTACTGAAAAAGAGACCCAGTACTTC.

This clonotype was picked up many times. V gene TRBV27 combines with J gene TRBJ2-7; D is undetermined. The V end lost 2 bases, the J end lost 3 bases, and 8 bases lay between the germline ends. CDR1 and CDR2 (germline): MNHEY, SMNVEV (reference sequence). CDR3 length equals 13 residues. CDR3 amino acids: CASSLGSLYEQYF. DNA for the CDR3: TGTGCCAGCAGTTTAGGATCACTCTACGAGCAGTACTTC.

This clonotype was seen repeatedly, ten times or more. J is TRBJ1-1 and V is TRBV24-1; D is ambiguous. The CDR3 sequence is 12 residues long. V lost 0 bases and J lost 8, with 6 bases in between. Germline V gene lookup returns CDR1 KGHDR and CDR2 SFDVKD. The CDR3 nucleotides read TGTGCCACCAGTGATTTGGGAAGGGAAGCTTTCTTT. The encoded protein is CATSDLGREAFF.

This clonotype was counted only a few times. V gene TRBV28 combines with J gene TRBJ2-1, with D hard to call. Germline CDR1 MDHEN, CDR2 SYDVKM. Trimming removed 3 bases from V and 5 bases from J, with 11 bases in between. The CDR3 runs 14 residues. DNA for the CDR3: TGTGCCAGCAGTTTGGCTGACCTGAACAATGAGCAGTTCTTC. Its translation is CASSLADLNNEQFF.

This clonotype was picked up a small number of times. The rearrangement uses TRBV7-8 and TRBJ2-3, with TRBD1 matching 12 bases. CDR1 is SGHVS and CDR2 is FQNEAQ in the germline V gene. The CDR3 covers 16 residues. Trimming at V came to 5 bases and at J to 4 bases, leaving 7 bases not matched to a gene. The CDR3 nucleotides are TGTGCCAGCAGCCTAACCGGGACAGGGGGCCCAGATACGCAGTATTTT. This codes for CASSLTGTGGPDTQYF.

This clonotype was recorded at least ten times. This sequence joins TRBV12-3 or TRBV12-4 and TRBJ1-2; D is unresolved. CDR3 size: 14 residues. The V gene lost 6 bases and the J gene lost 8 bases, with 19 bases spanning the gap. CDR3: CASSSGVRTVGYTF. The CDR3 DNA is TGTGCCAGCAGCTCCGGGGTACGGACGGTGGGCTACACCTTC.

In this sample, this clonotype turned up a few times. The chain links TRBV30 to TRBJ1-2; D may be TRBD1 (5 bases). The ends were cut back, 0 bases at V and 4 bases at J, with 6 bases in the middle. The CDR3 length is 12 residues. CDR1 and CDR2 from the germline V gene are GTSNPN and SVGIG (reference sequence). CDR3: CAWSVTGYGYTF. CDR3 DNA: TGTGCCTGGAGTGTAACAGGCTATGGCTACACCTTC.

This clonotype has a count of ten or more. The chain employs TRBV27 and TRBJ2-3, with unresolved D. Deletions cut 6 bases from V and 2 bases from J, with 3 bases between. The CDR3 sequence is 11 residues long. From germline, CDR1 is MNHEY and CDR2 SMNVEV (reference sequence). The chain's CDR3 is CASSHTDTQYF. The CDR3, as DNA: TGTGCCAGCAGCCACACAGATACGCAGTATTTT.

This clonotype has a count of ten or more. The V and J genes are TRBV4-1 and TRBJ2-7; TRBD2 matches at 7 bases. Germline V gene sequence: CDR1 MGHRA, CDR2 YSYEKL. CDR3 size: 16 residues. Unmatched junction bases numbered 8, after V lost 1 base and J lost 2 bases. The CDR3 DNA sequence: TGCGCCAGCAGCCAAGGAGGCGCGGGAGCGGCCTACGAGCAGTACTTC. This codes for CASSQGGAGAAYEQYF.

The chain recombines TRBV6-2 or TRBV6-3 with TRBJ2-3, with TRBD2 matching over 10 bases. The CDR3 is 17 residues long. CDR1 is MNHEY, CDR2 SVGEGT, per germline. V lost 5 bases to trimming and J lost 6 bases; unmatched junction nucleotides: 14. In nucleotides, the CDR3 is TGTGCCAGCAGTCCCCTCGGACTAGCGGCAGTCCTGGATACGCAGTATTTT. This codes for CASSPLGLAAVLDTQYF.

The chain couples TRBV6-2 or TRBV6-3 to TRBJ1-3, with D possibly being TRBD1 (5 bases). V was cut by 0 bases and J by 4 bases, with 10 bases left in between. This CDR3 region has 15 residues. Per the germline V gene, CDR1 is MNHEY and CDR2 is SVGEGT. The CDR3 is CASSYSRGTGNTIYF. For the CDR3, the DNA is TGTGCCAGCAGTTACTCGCGGGGGACCGGAAACACCATATATTTT.

This clonotype occurred many times. This chain connects TRBV27 to TRBJ2-1; tentatively, D is TRBD2 (6 bases). Germline-derived CDR1 and CDR2 are MNHEY and SMNVEV (reference sequence). The CDR3 has 15 residues. The V gene lost 2 bases and the J gene lost 5 bases, with 13 bases spanning the gap. The CDR3 spells CASSLIGRTHNEQFF. In DNA, the CDR3 is TGTGCCAGCAGTTTAATCGGGAGAACCCACAATGAGCAGTTCTTC.

In this sample, this clonotype turned up many times. This chain uses TRBV9 with TRBJ2-3, with D perhaps TRBD2 (6 bases). V dropped 0 bases and J dropped 3 bases, with 17 bases sitting between them. Germline V gene data show CDR1 as SGDLS and CDR2 as YYNGEE. The CDR3 is 17 residues long. The CDR3 sequence is CASSVAPLAYGTDTQYF. CDR3 DNA: TGTGCCAGCAGCGTAGCTCCTCTAGCGTATGGGACAGATACGCAGTATTTT.

This clonotype came up many times. V is TRBV20-1 and J is TRBJ2-5, with 8 bases identical to TRBD2. Germline assignment: CDR1 DFQATT and CDR2 SNEGSKA (reference sequence). After removal of 5 bases from V and 6 bases from J, the junction contained 11 bases not matched to a gene. The CDR3 runs 14 residues. CDR3 in amino acids: CSAARGGRTQTQYF. In DNA form, the CDR3 reads TGCAGTGCTGCCAGGGGCGGGAGGACGCAGACCCAGTACTTC.

This clonotype was observed at least ten times. The chain combines TRBV6-1 with TRBJ1-5; 9 bases fit TRBD1. The CDR3 runs 15 residues. V trimming: 4 bases; J trimming: 6 bases; junction bases outside the gene matches: 7. CDR1 is MNHNS and CDR2 is SASEGT in the germline V gene. This CDR3 is CASSVQGALGQPQHF. CDR3 sequence (DNA): TGTGCCAGCAGTGTACAGGGGGCTCTTGGTCAGCCCCAGCATTTT.

This clonotype was observed many times. The chain combines TRBV19 with TRBJ1-2; possibly TRBD1 for D (6 bases). Germline V gene lookup returns CDR1 LNHDA and CDR2 SQIVND (reference sequence). Trimming stripped 6 bases from V and 3 bases from J, with 14 bases between. The CDR3 consists of 14 residues. This CDR3 reads CASRRQEIYYGYTF. As DNA, the CDR3 is TGTGCCAGTAGGCGACAGGAGATATACTATGGCTACACCTTC.

Only a few counts were recorded for this clonotype. A much bigger clone sits one base away, suggesting this may be a read error. This rearrangement joins TRBV7-2 to TRBJ2-5, with D possibly matching TRBD1 (5 bases). Germline assignment: CDR1 SGHTA and CDR2 FQGNSA. V dropped 0 bases and J dropped 10 bases, with 9 bases sitting between them. The CDR3 has 12 residues. CDR3 in DNA: TGTGCCAGCAGCTTAGCTAGACAGATCCAGTACTTC. As protein: CASSLARQIQYF.

In its sample, this clonotype was seen a few times. For the CDR3, the DNA is TGTGCCAGCAGTCCAACCCCGACAGGACTAGCCTACGAGCAGTACTTC. Encoded protein: CASSPTPTGLAYEQYF. V usage is TRBV27 and J usage is TRBJ2-7; the D gene is possibly TRBD2 (7 bases). This CDR3 is built from 16 residues. Between the trimmed V and J ends, which lost 5 bases and 2 bases, there was a span of 19 bases. Per germline, CDR1 MNHEY and CDR2 SMNVEV (reference sequence).

This clonotype occurred a few times. The gene calls are TRBV3-2 and TRBJ2-5; TRBD1 is the table's D call and was not checked against the DNA. TRBV3-2 is a pseudogene segment. CDR3 length: 14 residues. The CDR3: CASSSRTGRVTQYF. The CDR3, as DNA: TGTGCCAGCAGCTCGCGGACAGGTCGGGTGACCCAGTACTTC.

This clonotype was seen repeatedly, ten times or more. The rearrangement joins TRBV20-1 to TRBJ1-6; possible D gene TRBD1, 5 bases. Germline CDR1 is DFQATT and CDR2 is SNEGSKA (reference sequence). The CDR3 is 15 residues long. Trimming stripped 1 base from V and 4 bases from J, with 11 bases between. CDR3: CSARGPGTYNSPLHF. In DNA, the CDR3 is TGCAGTGCTAGAGGGCCGGGGACTTATAATTCACCCCTCCACTTT.

This sequence joins TRBV10-3 and TRBJ1-1; D not resolved. CDR3 length equals 14 residues. Germline V gene data show CDR1 as ENHRY and CDR2 as SYGVKD. The V end lost 6 bases, the J end lost 5 bases, and 16 bases lay between the germline ends. This CDR3 is CAISIGRKETEAFF. The DNA of the CDR3 is TGTGCCATCAGCATCGGACGAAAGGAGACTGAAGCTTTCTTT.

The sample holds many counts of this clonotype. This chain uses TRBV4-1 with TRBJ2-7; a possible D gene is TRBD2 (6 bases). Per the germline V gene, CDR1 is MGHRA and CDR2 is YSYEKL. This CDR3 is built from 15 residues. Trimming took off 1 base at V and 2 bases at J, with 12 bases between the two ends. CDR3 in amino acids: CASSQVREAPYEQYF. The CDR3 nucleotides are TGCGCCAGCAGCCAAGTTAGGGAGGCTCCCTACGAGCAGTACTTC.

Ten or more counts support this clonotype. The chain has TRBV28 and TRBJ1-5; D not certain. Germline V CDR1 and CDR2: MDHEN, SYDVKM. V was clipped by 8 bases and J by 12 bases, with 14 bases between them. The CDR3 extends over 11 amino acids. Here the CDR3 DNA reads TGTGCCAGCCCTTCGCCGATGCGCCAGCATTTT. This sequence encodes CASPSPMRQHF.

In this sample, this clonotype turned up a few times. The V call is TRBV10-2, the J call TRBJ2-7; 8 bases match TRBD2. The junction had 11 bases not matched to a gene; V was cut back by 3 bases and J by 1 base. The CDR3 contains 17 residues. Germline lookup yields CDR1 WSHSY and CDR2 SAAADI. The CDR3 protein is CASSDAGRALKSYEQYV. The CDR3, as DNA: TGCGCCAGCAGTGATGCCGGGAGGGCCCTTAAATCCTACGAGCAGTACGTC.